The 22 T cell receptor beta chains below were found in one sample sequenced in a study of beta chain features in type 1 diabetes. Study observations and caveats: Shorter TCRB CDR3s, moderately but significantly so, were found in Type 1 diabetes patients in all four CD4+ subsets.

Expressed TCRB transcripts got sequenced, as all isolated RNA was reverse transcribed. Clones were read by immunoSEQ multiplex PCR, and TCRdb kept only the in-frame ones, dropping some. This repertoire shows 45,000 to 60,000 clones, around 40% found once; its top ten account for 0.1% to 0.15%. Their specific antigens are unknown. Source material: stem cell memory CD4+ T cells from blood. These receptors all stem from a man aged 25-45 years with type 1 diabetes.

This chain uses TRBV28 with TRBJ1-1; D remains ambiguous. Per the germline V gene, CDR1 is MDHEN and CDR2 is SYDVKM. CDR3 length: 17 amino acids. V dropped 6 bases and J dropped 2 bases, with 22 bases sitting between them. The CDR3 DNA follows: TGTGCCAGCAGCTTTCGGGCACCGACCGGGGATAACACTGAAGCTTTCTTT. This gives the protein CASSFRAPTGDNTEAFF.

The rearrangement links TRBV2 to TRBJ2-1, with TRBD2 matching over 10 bases. The V segment lost 5 bases and the J segment 6 bases; nucleotides outside the gene matches: 7. Per the germline V gene, CDR1 is SNHLY and CDR2 is FYNNEI. The CDR3 has 15 residues. The CDR3 is CASSRAGGPFNEQFF. The CDR3, as DNA: TGTGCCAGCAGTAGAGCGGGAGGGCCCTTCAATGAGCAGTTCTTC. Together with reference TRBV2 and TRBJ2-1, the CDR3 gives the full variable domain: EPEVTQTPSHQVTQMGQEVILRCVPISNHLYFYWYRQILGQKVEFLVSFYNNEISEKSEIFDDQFSVERPDGSNFTLKIRSTKLEDSAMYFCASSRAGGPFNEQFFGPGTRLTVL.

This clone was seen a few times. The chain carries TRBV5-1 and TRBJ2-3; D might be TRBD2 (6 bases). Trimming cost V 2 bases and J 4 bases, with 11 bases left between them. Germline V gene data show CDR1 as SGHRS and CDR2 as YFSETQ. This CDR3 comprises 14 residues. CDR3 sequence: CASSLWDFSDTQYF. The CDR3 DNA is TGCGCCAGCAGCTTATGGGACTTCTCAGATACGCAGTATTTT.

This clone was observed a handful of times. This rearrangement joins TRBV5-1 to TRBJ2-3; D unclear. The germline gives CDR1 SGHRS, CDR2 YFSETQ. Trimming pared 2 bases from V and 2 bases from J, leaving 9 bases between. CDR3 length: 14 residues. The CDR3 protein is CASSFWQNTDTQYF. CDR3 nucleotide sequence: TGCGCCAGCAGCTTTTGGCAGAACACAGATACGCAGTATTTT.

The chain is built from TRBV11-2 and TRBJ2-3; D not certain. The ends were cut back, 0 bases at V and 11 bases at J, with 15 bases in the middle. Germline V gene data show CDR1 as SGHAT and CDR2 as FQNNGV. This CDR3 region has 14 residues. CDR3 sequence (DNA): TGTGCCAGCAGCTTAGATAGAACGCTCCATGGGCAGTATTTT. Protein: CASSLDRTLHGQYF. Full variable domain (outside the CDR3, taken from reference TRBV11-2 and TRBJ2-3): EAGVAQSPRYKIIEKRQSVAFWCNPISGHATLYWYQQILGQGPKLLIQFQNNGVVDDSQLPKDRFSAERLKGVDSTLKIQPAKLEDSAVYLCASSLDRTLHGQYFGPGTRLTVL.

The chain combines TRBV4-3 with TRBJ2-3, with D possibly being TRBD2 (7 bases). The CDR3 has 17 amino acids. The V and J ends lost 0 bases and 4 bases respectively, with 17 bases between them. Germline CDR1 LGHNA, CDR2 YSLEER. This CDR3 is CASSQDRGGEGADTQYF. The CDR3 nucleotides are TGCGCCAGCAGCCAAGACCGGGGAGGGGAGGGGGCAGATACGCAGTATTTT.

The V and J genes are TRBV10-3 and TRBJ2-1; TRBD2 matches at 13 bases. Germline V gene lookup returns CDR1 ENHRY and CDR2 SYGVKD. The CDR3 runs 15 residues. With 8 bases clipped from V and 3 bases from J, the junction kept 4 bases outside the gene matches. CDR3 nucleotide sequence: TGTGCCATCCTATGGACTAGCGGGGGCTACAATGAGCAGTTCTTC. This codes for CAILWTSGGYNEQFF.

The chain joins TRBV7-3 to TRBJ2-7; 10 bases fit TRBD2. Germline V lookup: CDR1 SGHTA, CDR2 FQGTGA. CDR3 length: 14 residues. V lost 5 bases, J lost 5 bases, and 6 bases stayed unmatched. The DNA of the CDR3 is TGTGCCAGCAGCCCGGGGACTAGCGTCCACGAGCAGTACTTC. It translates to CASSPGTSVHEQYF.

This clone was seen only a few times. Distinct nucleotide sequences in the sample also encode this CDR3. The chain joins TRBV28 to TRBJ2-1; D not resolved. The V and J ends lost 5 bases and 7 bases respectively, with 6 bases between them. This CDR3 comprises 11 residues. Germline CDR1 and CDR2: MDHEN and SYDVKM. The CDR3 DNA sequence: TGTGCCAGCAGTCCCCGTAATGAGCAGTTCTTC. Translation gives CASSPRNEQFF.

This clone occurred a few times. The chain links TRBV28 to TRBJ2-1, with D possibly being TRBD1 (6 bases). Germline loops: CDR1 MDHEN, CDR2 SYDVKM. The CDR3 extends over 16 amino acids. V lost 4 bases to trimming and J lost 2 bases, with 15 bases between them. The CDR3 DNA sequence: TGTGCCAGCAGTTCCCAGGGGAGCGGAGCCTACAATGAGCAGTTCTTC. This translates into CASSSQGSGAYNEQFF.

In this sample, this clone turned up a few times. V gene TRBV9 combines with J gene TRBJ2-7; 8 nucleotides align to TRBD1. V lost 4 bases, J lost 7 bases, and 13 bases stayed unmatched. The CDR3 contains 15 residues. Germline CDR1 SGDLS, CDR2 YYNGEE. CDR3 sequence reads: CASSLADRAWGEQYF. The CDR3, as DNA: TGTGCCAGCAGCTTAGCGGACAGGGCCTGGGGGGAGCAGTACTTC.

The rearrangement joins TRBV6-5 to TRBJ1-5, with D perhaps TRBD1 (6 bases). The CDR3 sequence is 11 residues long. V was trimmed by 5 bases and J by 12 bases, leaving 11 bases between them. CDR1 and CDR2 from the germline V gene are MNHEY and SVGAGI. This CDR3 reads CASSQQGHQHF. The CDR3 DNA is TGTGCCAGCAGTCAGCAGGGGCACCAGCATTTT.

This chain uses TRBV28 with TRBJ2-3; the D gene is possibly TRBD2 (5 bases). The germline V and J ends were trimmed by 7 bases and 0 bases, with 11 bases remaining between them. CDR1 and CDR2 from the germline V gene are MDHEN and SYDVKM. The CDR3 consists of 14 residues. CDR3 in DNA: TGTGCCAGCATGGTTCCGGGAAGCACAGATACGCAGTATTTT. Translation: CASMVPGSTDTQYF.

The CDR3 sequence is CASSFPGGQGHEQYF. The DNA for the CDR3 is TGTGCCAGCAGTTTTCCGGGAGGCCAAGGCCACGAGCAGTACTTC. This chain uses TRBV28 with TRBJ2-7; 7 bases align to TRBD2. The length of the CDR3 is 15 residues. CDR1 is MDHEN, CDR2 SYDVKM, per germline. V gave up 3 bases and J gave up 5 bases; unmatched junction bases: 10. The full variable domain, with the rest looked up from reference TRBV28 and TRBJ2-7, is DVKVTQSSRYLVKRTGEKVFLECVQDMDHENMFWYRQDPGLGLRLIYFSYDVKMKEKGDIPEGYSVSREKKERFSLILESASTNQTSMYLCASSFPGGQGHEQYFGPGTRLTVT.

This clone was detected a few times. CDR3 in DNA: TGCGCCAGCAGCACCGAGACAGGGGCAACCTACGAGCAGTACTTC. This gives the protein CASSTETGATYEQYF. This sequence joins TRBV5-1 and TRBJ2-7, with 8 bases lining up with TRBD1. Trimming took 4 bases from V and 2 from J; bases not matched to a gene: 8. The CDR3 sequence is 15 residues long. Germline V CDR1 and CDR2: SGHRS, YFSETQ.

This clone showed up just a few times. The V gene is TRBV7-3, the J gene TRBJ2-2; 9 bases are a match to TRBD1. CDR1 and CDR2 (germline): SGHTA, FQGTGA. V trimming: 4 bases; J trimming: 6 bases; junction bases outside the gene matches: 6. This CDR3 has 15 residues. CDR3 protein: CASSSRQGVPGELFF. Here the CDR3 DNA reads TGTGCCAGCAGCTCGCGACAGGGGGTCCCCGGGGAGCTGTTTTTT.

This chain joins TRBV28 and TRBJ2-3; D call uncertain. CDR1 is MDHEN and CDR2 is SYDVKM in the germline V gene. This CDR3 has 13 amino acids. V was cut by 6 bases and J by 5 bases, with 12 bases left in between. The CDR3 loop reads CASSTSSGDTQYF. The CDR3 nucleotides are TGTGCCAGCAGCACTTCGTCCGGAGATACGCAGTATTTT. Variable domain in full (rest from reference TRBV28 and TRBJ2-3): DVKVTQSSRYLVKRTGEKVFLECVQDMDHENMFWYRQDPGLGLRLIYFSYDVKMKEKGDIPEGYSVSREKKERFSLILESASTNQTSMYLCASSTSSGDTQYFGPGTRLTVL.

The chain employs TRBV4-1 and TRBJ2-7; weak D call: TRBD2 (6 bases). The V end was cut by 4 bases, the J end by 0 bases, with 13 bases between. Germline values: CDR1 MGHRA, CDR2 YSYEKL. This CDR3 region has 15 residues. The CDR3 sequence: CASSRDFDPSYEQYF. CDR3 in DNA: TGCGCCAGCAGCCGGGACTTCGACCCCTCCTACGAGCAGTACTTC.

J is TRBJ1-4 and V is TRBV5-4, with unresolved D. V was trimmed by 4 bases and J by 8 bases, leaving 15 bases between them. CDR3 length equals 14 residues. Per the germline V gene, CDR1 is SGHNT and CDR2 is YYREEE (reference sequence). CDR3 protein: CASSPSVLGEKLFF. The CDR3 region has the DNA TGTGCCAGCAGCCCCTCCGTTCTCGGGGAAAAACTGTTTTTT.

The rearrangement links TRBV7-2 to TRBJ2-7; D is ambiguous. CDR1 SGHTA and CDR2 FQGNSA come from the germline V gene. This CDR3 contains 15 residues. The V and J ends lost 1 base and 1 base respectively, with 11 bases between them. DNA for the CDR3: TGTGCCAGCAGCTTAGGGCAGGTACCATCCTACGAGCAGTACTTC. Translating gives CASSLGQVPSYEQYF.

CDR3 sequence (DNA): TGTGCCAGCAGTGACTCGATAGGGGCAGGGAGGAATGAGCAGTTCTTC. Translation: CASSDSIGAGRNEQFF. The rearrangement links TRBV6-4 to TRBJ2-1; the D gene is possibly TRBD2 (6 bases). This CDR3 contains 16 residues. V was pared by 0 bases and J by 7 bases, with 16 bases between. Germline V gene data show CDR1 as MRHNA and CDR2 as SNTAGT.

The chain joins TRBV29-1 to TRBJ2-3; D possibly corresponds to TRBD2 (5 bases). This CDR3 has 15 residues. The V gene lost 4 bases and the J gene lost 6 bases, with 20 bases spanning the gap. Germline CDR1 reads SQVTM; CDR2 reads ANQGSEA. CDR3 region: CSVGALGEVHDTQYF. In DNA, the CDR3 is TGCAGCGTTGGGGCCCTGGGAGAGGTACACGATACGCAGTATTTT.